This record looks at one T cell receptor beta chain sequence and its context. V lost 7 bases and J lost 0; bases outside the gene matches: 6. CDR3 length: 14 residues. Per germline, CDR1 LNHDA and CDR2 SQIVND (reference sequence). This table comes from immunoSEQ multiplex PCR, and its TCRdb copy is limited to in-frame clones, with some not included. This sample has more than 200,000 clones, with 70% to 90% found just once. These data belong to a study of blood T cell repertoires in COVID-19. In the study overall: COVID-19 samples, acute and convalescent, were from the United States, Italy and Spain. T cells, B-cell-depleted T cells, or PBMCs supplied cDNA or gDNA.

V and J are TRBV19 and TRBJ2-7; 7 bases match TRBD1. The sequenced sample consisted of peripheral blood. This clonotype originated in a human donor in a cohort sampled during active COVID-19. CDR3 DNA sequence: TGTGCCAGTACCCAGACAGGGATCTCCTACGAGCAGTACTTC. This codes for CASTQTGISYEQYF.